Each of the 4 T cell receptor beta chains below was sequenced from the same sample in a study of long-term antiretroviral therapy in people with HIV. The authors ran the immunoSEQ assay, v3.0, at survey level. Method: immunoSEQ multiplex PCR; TCRdb's copy keeps in-frame clones and lacks some. This sample has approximately 24,000 clones, with roughly 82% found just once. Sequencing was performed on unsorted PBMCs, taken about 6.1 years after starting antiretroviral therapy. These receptor sequences come from a man aged 25-45 years with HIV.

V and J are TRBV5-8 and TRBJ2-3, with 8 bases matching TRBD1. The CDR3 covers 16 residues. The ends lost 5 bases at V and 6 bases at J; junction bases unmatched: 14. The germline V gene encodes CDR1 SGHTS and CDR2 YDEGEE. The CDR3 DNA reads as TGTGCCAGCAGTCTAATATTGGACAGGGAGTCGGATACGCAGTATTTT. It yields the protein CASSLILDRESDTQYF.

V is TRBV20-1 and J is TRBJ2-3; no definite D call. V lost 3 bases to trimming and J lost 2 bases, with 3 bases between them. The V gene's germline CDR1 is DFQATT and CDR2 SNEGSKA (reference sequence). The CDR3 is 11 amino acids. CDR3 in amino acids: CSASDTDTQYF. The CDR3 coding sequence is TGCAGTGCTAGTGACACAGATACGCAGTATTTT.

CDR3 loop: CASGLGQGRTDTQYF. CDR3 nucleotide sequence: TGTGCTAGTGGTTTGGGGCAGGGTCGCACAGATACGCAGTATTTT. The rearrangement joins TRBV12-5 to TRBJ2-3, with a weak D call TRBD1 (5 bases). From germline, CDR1 is LGHNT and CDR2 FRNRAP. Trimming shortened V by 1 base and J by 1 base, and 9 bases separated the two germline ends. The CDR3 loop spans 15 amino acids.

This chain joins TRBV7-8 and TRBJ2-1; 9 bases map to TRBD2. Trimming at V came to 5 bases and at J to 7 bases, leaving 9 bases not matched to a gene. The CDR3 sequence is 15 residues long. Looked up from germline, CDR1 is SGHVS and CDR2 is FQNEAQ. The CDR3 region is CASSLRAGGGNEQFF. In nucleotides, the CDR3 is TGTGCCAGCAGCCTGCGAGCGGGGGGTGGTAATGAGCAGTTCTTC.